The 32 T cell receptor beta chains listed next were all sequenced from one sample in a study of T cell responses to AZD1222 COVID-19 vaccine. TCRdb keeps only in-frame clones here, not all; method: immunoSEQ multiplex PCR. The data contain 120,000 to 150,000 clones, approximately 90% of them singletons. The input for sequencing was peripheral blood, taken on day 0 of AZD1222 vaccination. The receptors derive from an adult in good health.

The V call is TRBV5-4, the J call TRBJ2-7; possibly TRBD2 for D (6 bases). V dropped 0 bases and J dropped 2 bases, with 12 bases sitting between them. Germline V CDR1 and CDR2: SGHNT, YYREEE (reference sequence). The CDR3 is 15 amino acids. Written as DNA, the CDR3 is TGTGCCAGCAGCTTGGGGGACTCCGGGGCCTACGAGCAGTACTTC. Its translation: CASSLGDSGAYEQYF.

The CDR3 here is CASSTSSNQPQHF. The CDR3 nucleotides are TGTGCCAGTAGTACCAGTAGCAATCAGCCCCAGCATTTT. V is TRBV19 and J is TRBJ1-5; D is undetermined. The CDR3 contains 13 residues. Germline V gene data show CDR1 as LNHDA and CDR2 as SQIVND (reference sequence). Trimming shortened V by 4 bases and J by 0 bases, and 4 bases separated the two germline ends.

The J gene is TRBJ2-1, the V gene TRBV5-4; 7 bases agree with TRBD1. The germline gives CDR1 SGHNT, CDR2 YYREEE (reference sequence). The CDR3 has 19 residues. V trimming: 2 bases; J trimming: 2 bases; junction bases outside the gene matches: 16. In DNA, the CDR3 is TGTGCCAGCAGCTTCAAAGGGGGTCGACAGGGTAAGGCCTACAATGAGCAGTTCTTC. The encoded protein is CASSFKGGRQGKAYNEQFF. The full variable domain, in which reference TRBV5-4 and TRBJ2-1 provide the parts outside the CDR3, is ETGVTQSPTHLIKTRGQQVTLRCSSQSGHNTVSWYQQALGQGPQFIFQYYREEENGRGNFPPRFSGLQFPNYSSELNVNALELDDSALYLCASSFKGGRQGKAYNEQFFGPGTRLTVL.

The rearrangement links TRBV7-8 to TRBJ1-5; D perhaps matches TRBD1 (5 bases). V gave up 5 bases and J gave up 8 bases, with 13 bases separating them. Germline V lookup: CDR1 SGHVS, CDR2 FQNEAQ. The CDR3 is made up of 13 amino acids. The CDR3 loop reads CASSPRGGEPQHF. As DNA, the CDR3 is TGTGCCAGCAGCCCTAGGGGCGGCGAGCCCCAGCATTTT. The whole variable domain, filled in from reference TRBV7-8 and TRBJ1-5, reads GAGVSQSPRYKVAKRGQDVALRCDPISGHVSLFWYQQALGQGPEFLTYFQNEAQLDKSGLPSDRFFAERPEGSVSTLKIQRTQQEDSAVYLCASSPRGGEPQHFGDGTRLSIL.

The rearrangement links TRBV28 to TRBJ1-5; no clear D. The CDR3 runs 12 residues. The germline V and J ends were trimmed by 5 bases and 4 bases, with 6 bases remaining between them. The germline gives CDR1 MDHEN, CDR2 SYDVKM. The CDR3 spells CASSPINQPQHF. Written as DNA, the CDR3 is TGTGCCAGCAGTCCGATAAATCAGCCCCAGCATTTT.

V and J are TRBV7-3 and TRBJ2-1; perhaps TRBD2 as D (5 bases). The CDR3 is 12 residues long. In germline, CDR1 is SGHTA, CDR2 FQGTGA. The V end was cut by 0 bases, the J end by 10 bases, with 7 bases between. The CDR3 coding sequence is TGTGCCAGCAGCTTAACACGGGGAGAGCAGTTCTTC. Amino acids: CASSLTRGEQFF.

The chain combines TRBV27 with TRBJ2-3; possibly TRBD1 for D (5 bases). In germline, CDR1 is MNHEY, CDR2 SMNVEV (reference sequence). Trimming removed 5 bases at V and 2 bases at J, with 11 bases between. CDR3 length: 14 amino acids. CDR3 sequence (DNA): TGTGCCAGCAGTCCCAGGGTTTCCACAGATACGCAGTATTTT. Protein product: CASSPRVSTDTQYF.

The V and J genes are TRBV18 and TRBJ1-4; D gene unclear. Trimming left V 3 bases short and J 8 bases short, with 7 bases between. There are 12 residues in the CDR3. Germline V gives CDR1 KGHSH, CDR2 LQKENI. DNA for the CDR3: TGTGCCAGCTCACCGTCGACAGAAAAACTGTTTTTT. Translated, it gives CASSPSTEKLFF. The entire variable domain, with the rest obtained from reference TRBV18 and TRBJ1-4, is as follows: NAGVMQNPRHLVRRRGQEARLRCSPMKGHSHVYWYRQLPEEGLKFMVYLQKENIIDESGMPKERFSAEFPKEGPSILRIQQVVRGDSAAYFCASSPSTEKLFFGSGTQLSVL.

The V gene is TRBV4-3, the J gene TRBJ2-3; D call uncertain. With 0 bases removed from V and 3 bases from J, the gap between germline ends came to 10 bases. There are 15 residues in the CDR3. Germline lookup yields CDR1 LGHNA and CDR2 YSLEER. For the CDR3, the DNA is TGCGCCAGCAGCCAAGATCGGGCGACTACAGATACGCAGTATTTT. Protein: CASSQDRATTDTQYF.

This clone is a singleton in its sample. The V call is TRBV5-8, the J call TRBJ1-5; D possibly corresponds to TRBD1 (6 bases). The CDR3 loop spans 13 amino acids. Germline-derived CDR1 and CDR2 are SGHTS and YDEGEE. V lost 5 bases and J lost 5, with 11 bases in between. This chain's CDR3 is CASRLRGDQPQHF. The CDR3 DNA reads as TGTGCCAGCAGACTGAGGGGGGATCAGCCCCAGCATTTT.

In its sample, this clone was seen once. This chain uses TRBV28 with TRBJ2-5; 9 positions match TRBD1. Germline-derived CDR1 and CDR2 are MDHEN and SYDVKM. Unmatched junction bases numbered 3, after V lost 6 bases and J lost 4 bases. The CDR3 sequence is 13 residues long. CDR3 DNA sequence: TGTGCCAGCAGGACAGGGGGTCTAGAGACCCAGTACTTC. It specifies CASRTGGLETQYF. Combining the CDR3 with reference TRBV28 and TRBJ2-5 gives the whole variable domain DVKVTQSSRYLVKRTGEKVFLECVQDMDHENMFWYRQDPGLGLRLIYFSYDVKMKEKGDIPEGYSVSREKKERFSLILESASTNQTSMYLCASRTGGLETQYFGPGTRLLVL.

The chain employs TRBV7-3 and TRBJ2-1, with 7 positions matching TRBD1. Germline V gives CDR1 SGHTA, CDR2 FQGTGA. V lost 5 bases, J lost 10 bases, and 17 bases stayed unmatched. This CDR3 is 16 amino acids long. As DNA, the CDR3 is TGTGCCAGCAGCGCCCGTAACAGGGGACGGTTGAACGAGCAGTTCTTC. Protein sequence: CASSARNRGRLNEQFF.

CDR3 in amino acids: CASSQWSLEQFF. As DNA, the CDR3 is TGTGCCAGCAGCCAGTGGTCTCTTGAGCAGTTCTTC. The chain employs TRBV12-3 or TRBV12-4 and TRBJ2-1; no clear D gene. The CDR3 extends over 12 amino acids. V shed 6 bases and J shed 9 bases, with 12 bases lying between them.

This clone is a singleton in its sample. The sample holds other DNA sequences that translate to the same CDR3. The CDR3: CASSLEGYEQYF. The CDR3 region has the DNA TGCGCCAGCAGCCTGGAGGGCTACGAGCAGTACTTC. This sequence joins TRBV5-1 and TRBJ2-7, with D perhaps matching TRBD2 (6 bases). This CDR3 is 12 amino acids long. The germline CDR1 and CDR2 sequences are SGHRS and YFSETQ. Deletions cut 4 bases from V and 3 bases from J, with 8 bases between.

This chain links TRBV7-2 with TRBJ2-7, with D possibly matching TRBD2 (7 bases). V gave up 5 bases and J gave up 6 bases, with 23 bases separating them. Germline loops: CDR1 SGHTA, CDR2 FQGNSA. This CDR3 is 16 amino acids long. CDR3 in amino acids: CASSIRGGHQWGEQYF. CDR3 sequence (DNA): TGTGCCAGCAGCATCCGCGGGGGACACCAATGGGGCGAGCAGTACTTC.

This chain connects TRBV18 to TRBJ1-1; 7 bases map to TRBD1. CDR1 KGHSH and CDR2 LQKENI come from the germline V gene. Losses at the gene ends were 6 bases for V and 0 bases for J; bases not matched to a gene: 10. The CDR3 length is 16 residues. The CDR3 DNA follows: TGTGCCAGCTCCCTTCGGACAGGCAGGGTGAACACTGAAGCTTTCTTT. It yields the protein CASSLRTGRVNTEAFF. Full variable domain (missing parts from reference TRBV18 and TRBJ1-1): NAGVMQNPRHLVRRRGQEARLRCSPMKGHSHVYWYRQLPEEGLKFMVYLQKENIIDESGMPKERFSAEFPKEGPSILRIQQVVRGDSAAYFCASSLRTGRVNTEAFFGQGTRLTVV.

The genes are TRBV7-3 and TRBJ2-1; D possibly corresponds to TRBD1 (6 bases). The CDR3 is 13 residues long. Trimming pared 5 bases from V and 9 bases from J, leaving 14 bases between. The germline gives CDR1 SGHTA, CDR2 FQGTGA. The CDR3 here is CASSQSGVGEQFF. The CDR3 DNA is TGTGCCAGCAGCCAGTCAGGGGTCGGTGAGCAGTTCTTC.

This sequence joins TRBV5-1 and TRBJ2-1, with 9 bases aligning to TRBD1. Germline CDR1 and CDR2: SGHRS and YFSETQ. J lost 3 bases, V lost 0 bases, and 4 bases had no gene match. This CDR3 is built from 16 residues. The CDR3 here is CASSLGSGQGYNEQFF. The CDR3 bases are TGCGCCAGCAGCTTGGGATCGGGACAGGGCTACAATGAGCAGTTCTTC.

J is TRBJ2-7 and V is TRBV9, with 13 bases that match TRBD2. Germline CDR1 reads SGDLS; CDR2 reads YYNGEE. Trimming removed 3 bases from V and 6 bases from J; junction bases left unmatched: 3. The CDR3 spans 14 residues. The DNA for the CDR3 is TGTGCCAGCAGCGCCCGGACTAGCGGGAGCGAGCAGTACTTC. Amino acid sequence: CASSARTSGSEQYF.

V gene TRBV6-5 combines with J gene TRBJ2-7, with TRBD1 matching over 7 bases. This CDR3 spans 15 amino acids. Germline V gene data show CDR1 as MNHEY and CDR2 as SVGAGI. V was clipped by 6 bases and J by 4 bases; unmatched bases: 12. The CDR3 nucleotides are TGTGCCAGCAGGACAGGGTTATCCCGGGAATACGAGCAGTACTTC. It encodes CASRTGLSREYEQYF.

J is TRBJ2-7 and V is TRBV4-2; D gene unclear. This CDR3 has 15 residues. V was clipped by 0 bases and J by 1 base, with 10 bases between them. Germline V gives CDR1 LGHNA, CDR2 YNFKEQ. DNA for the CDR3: TGTGCCAGCAGCCAAGATACCGACGGTTCCTACGAGCAGTACTTC. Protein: CASSQDTDGSYEQYF.

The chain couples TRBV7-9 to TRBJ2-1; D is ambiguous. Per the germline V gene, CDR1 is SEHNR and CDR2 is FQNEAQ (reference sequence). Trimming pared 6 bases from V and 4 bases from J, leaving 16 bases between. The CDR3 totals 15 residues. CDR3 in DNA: TGTGCCAGCAGTCTGCCCAGGACCATATACAATGAGCAGTTCTTC. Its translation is CASSLPRTIYNEQFF.

The CDR3 region is CASSEAGQERYGYTF. The CDR3 bases are TGTGCCAGTAGTGAGGCGGGACAGGAGAGATATGGCTACACCTTC. The rearrangement uses TRBV19 and TRBJ1-2, with TRBD1 matching 8 bases. The CDR3 spans 15 residues. V gave up 5 bases and J gave up 5 bases; unmatched junction bases: 10. Germline-derived CDR1 and CDR2 are LNHDA and SQIVND (reference sequence). The variable domain in full, with the rest retrieved from reference TRBV19 and TRBJ1-2, is DGGITQSPKYLFRKEGQNVTLSCEQNLNHDAMYWYRQDPGQGLRLIYYSQIVNDFQKGDIAEGYSVSREKKESFPLTVTSAQKNPTAFYLCASSEAGQERYGYTFGSGTRLTVV.

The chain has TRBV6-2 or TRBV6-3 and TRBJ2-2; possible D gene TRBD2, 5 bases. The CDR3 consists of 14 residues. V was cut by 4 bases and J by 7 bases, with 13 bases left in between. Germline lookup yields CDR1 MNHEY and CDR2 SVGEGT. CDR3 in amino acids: CASSSRLAGGELFF. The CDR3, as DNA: TGTGCCAGCAGTTCTCGGCTAGCAGGCGGGGAGCTGTTTTTT.

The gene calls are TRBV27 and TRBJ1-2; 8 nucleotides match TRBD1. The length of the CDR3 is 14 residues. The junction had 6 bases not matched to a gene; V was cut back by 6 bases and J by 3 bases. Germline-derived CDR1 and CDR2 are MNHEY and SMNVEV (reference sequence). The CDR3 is CASSQDRVHYGYTF. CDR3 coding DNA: TGTGCCAGCAGCCAGGACAGGGTACACTATGGCTACACCTTC.

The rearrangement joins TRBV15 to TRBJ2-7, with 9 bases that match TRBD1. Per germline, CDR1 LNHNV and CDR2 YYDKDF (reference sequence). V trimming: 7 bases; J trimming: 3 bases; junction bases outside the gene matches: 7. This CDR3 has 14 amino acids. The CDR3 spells CATIGRDRDYEQYF. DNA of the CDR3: TGTGCCACCATAGGTCGGGACAGGGACTACGAGCAGTACTTC. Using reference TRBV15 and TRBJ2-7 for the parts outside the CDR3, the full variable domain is DAMVIQNPRYQVTQFGKPVTLSCSQTLNHNVMYWYQQKSSQAPKLLFHYYDKDFNNEADTPDNFQSRRPNTSFCFLDIRSPGLGDTAMYLCATIGRDRDYEQYFGPGTRLTVT.

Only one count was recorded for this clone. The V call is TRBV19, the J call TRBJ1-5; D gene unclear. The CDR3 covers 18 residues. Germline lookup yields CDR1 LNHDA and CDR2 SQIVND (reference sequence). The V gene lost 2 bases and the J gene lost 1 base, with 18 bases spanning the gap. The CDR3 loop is CASSIPHFGAGSNQPQHF. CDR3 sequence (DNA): TGTGCCAGTAGTATACCCCATTTCGGCGCGGGCAGCAATCAGCCCCAGCATTTT.

Written as DNA, the CDR3 is TGTGCCAGCAGCCCAGGCCCATACCGCTCAGATACGCAGTATTTT. The encoded protein is CASSPGPYRSDTQYF. This rearrangement joins TRBV27 to TRBJ2-3; D not certain. This CDR3 has 15 amino acids. Trimming left V 6 bases short and J 4 bases short, with 17 bases between. Looked up from germline, CDR1 is MNHEY and CDR2 is SMNVEV (reference sequence).

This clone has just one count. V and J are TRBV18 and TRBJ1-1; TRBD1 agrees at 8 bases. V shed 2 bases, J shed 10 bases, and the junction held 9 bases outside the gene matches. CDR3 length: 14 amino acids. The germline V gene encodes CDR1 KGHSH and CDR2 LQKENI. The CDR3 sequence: CASSPATGELGAFF. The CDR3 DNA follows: TGTGCCAGCTCACCAGCGACAGGGGAGTTAGGAGCTTTCTTT.

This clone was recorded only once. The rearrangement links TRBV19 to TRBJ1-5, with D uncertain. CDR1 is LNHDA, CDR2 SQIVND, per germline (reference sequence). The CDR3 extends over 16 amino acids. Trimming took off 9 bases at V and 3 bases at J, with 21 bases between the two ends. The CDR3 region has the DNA TGTGCCAGCGCCCCCGGGCGTCCCGGGTCCAATCAGCCCCAGCATTTT. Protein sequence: CASAPGRPGSNQPQHF.

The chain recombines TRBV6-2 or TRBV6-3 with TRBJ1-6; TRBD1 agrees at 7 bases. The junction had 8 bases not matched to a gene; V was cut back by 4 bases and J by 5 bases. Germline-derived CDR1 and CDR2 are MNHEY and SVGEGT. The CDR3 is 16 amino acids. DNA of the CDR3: TGTGCCAGCAGTTCTCCTCCGGGACAGAATAATTCACCCCTCCACTTT. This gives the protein CASSSPPGQNNSPLHF.

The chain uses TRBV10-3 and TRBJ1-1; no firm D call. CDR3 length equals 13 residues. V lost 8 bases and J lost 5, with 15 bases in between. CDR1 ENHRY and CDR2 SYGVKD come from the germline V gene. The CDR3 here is CAIAPGWGTEAFF. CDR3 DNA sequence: TGTGCCATCGCTCCGGGTTGGGGAACTGAAGCTTTCTTT.